A selection of T cell receptor beta chains follows, all from one sample in a study of T cell responses to AZD1222 COVID-19 vaccine. The assay was immunoSEQ multiplex PCR, and TCRdb's table has in-frame clones only and misses some. Of roughly 100,000 clones listed, 82% are singletons. Specimen: peripheral blood, collected on day 0 of AZD1222 vaccination. The receptors originated from an adult in good health. CDR3s include the opening cysteine and the closing phenylalanine or tryptophan. The D gene is left open where the match is weak. Clone sizes are given selectively: once, few, many, or a class where the clone is expanded.

J: TRBJ2-7
D: TRBD1
size: .
V: TRBV15
DNA: TGTGCCACCAGCAACTCAGGGACAGGACAGTACTTC
CDR3: CATSNSGTGQYF

J: TRBJ2-7
D: .
size: .
V: TRBV7-2
DNA: TGTGCCAGCAGTTTCGTAGACTACGAGCAGTACTTC
CDR3: CASSFVDYEQYF

J: TRBJ1-1
D: TRBD1
size: .
V: TRBV11-2
DNA: TGTGCCAGCAGCCCAGGGACAGCCACTGAAGCTTTCTTT
CDR3: CASSPGTATEAFF

J: TRBJ1-3
D: .
size: few
V: TRBV5-1
DNA: TGCGCCAGCAGCTTGGCCCCGGGGGCTGATGGAAACACCATATATTTT
CDR3: CASSLAPGADGNTIYF

J: TRBJ2-2
D: .
size: .
V: TRBV12-5
DNA: TGTGCTAGTGTGTACGGGTTCGCGAACACCGGGGAGCTGTTTTTT
CDR3: CASVYGFANTGELFF

J: TRBJ1-2
D: TRBD1
size: .
V: TRBV4-1
DNA: TGCGCCAGCAGCCAACCCACAAGGACAGGGTATGGCTACACCTTC
CDR3: CASSQPTRTGYGYTF

J: TRBJ1-2
D: TRBD1
size: .
V: TRBV5-4
DNA: TGTGCCAGCAGGGCCGGGACAGGGGAGTTAAATGGCTACACCTTC
CDR3: CASRAGTGELNGYTF

J: TRBJ2-2
D: .
size: .
V: TRBV19
DNA: TGTGCCAGTAACGAGGACGGGAACACCGGGGAGCTGTTTTTT
CDR3: CASNEDGNTGELFF

J: TRBJ1-2
D: .
size: .
V: TRBV6-5
DNA: TGTGCCAGCACCCCGGGACGGGCGTCCTATGGCTACACCTTC
CDR3: CASTPGRASYGYTF

J: TRBJ1-2
D: TRBD1
size: .
V: TRBV19
DNA: TGTGCCAGTAGTGTGGGACAGGGGGTCCATGGCTACACCTTC
CDR3: CASSVGQGVHGYTF

J: TRBJ1-4
D: .
size: .
V: TRBV6-5
DNA: TGTGCCAGCAGGGAGACAGGAGCAACTAATGAAAAACTGTTTTTT
CDR3: CASRETGATNEKLFF

J: TRBJ1-2
D: .
size: .
V: TRBV7-2
DNA: TGTGCCAGCAGCTTAAGCAGTGCTAACTATGGCTACACCTTC
CDR3: CASSLSSANYGYTF